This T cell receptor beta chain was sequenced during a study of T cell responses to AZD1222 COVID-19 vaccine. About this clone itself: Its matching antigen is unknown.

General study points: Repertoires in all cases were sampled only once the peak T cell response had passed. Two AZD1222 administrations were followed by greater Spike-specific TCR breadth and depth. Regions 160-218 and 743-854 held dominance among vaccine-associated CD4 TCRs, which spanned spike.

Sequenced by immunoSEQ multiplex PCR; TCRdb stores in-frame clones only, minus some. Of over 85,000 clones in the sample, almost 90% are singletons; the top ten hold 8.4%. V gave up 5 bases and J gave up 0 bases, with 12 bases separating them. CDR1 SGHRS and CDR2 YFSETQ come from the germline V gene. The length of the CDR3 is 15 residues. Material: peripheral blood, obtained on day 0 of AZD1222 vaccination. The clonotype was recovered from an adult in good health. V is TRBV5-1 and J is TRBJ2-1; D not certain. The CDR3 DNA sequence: TGCGCCAGCAGTTCTCCCCCCACCTCCTACAATGAGCAGTTCTTC. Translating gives CASSSPPTSYNEQFF. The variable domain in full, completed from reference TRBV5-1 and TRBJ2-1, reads KAGVTQTPRYLIKTRGQQVTLSCSPISGHRSVSWYQQTPGQGLQFLFEYFSETQRNKGNFPGRFSGRQFSNSRSEMNVSTLELGDSALYLCASSSPPTSYNEQFFGPGTRLTVL.